The entry below gives a single T cell receptor (beta chain) sequence along with its context. This clone occurred a few times. Its specific antigen is unknown. No quality values exist for individual bases; no much larger clone is one base distant. The CDR3 holds 13 amino acids from the cysteine to the phenylalanine. This entry keeps only the CDR3 DNA: 39 bases, framed from base 1. The germline V gene gives CDR1 as MNHNS and CDR2 as SASEGT. V is reduced by 5 bases and J by 4 bases, leaving a spacing of 12 bases between them. The data are from a study of the immune and genomic landscape of osteosarcoma (TCRdb year 2020). Broadly, across the study: A total of 48 pediatric and adult patients with high-grade osteosarcoma made up the overall cohort, and the median age at diagnosis was roughly 27 years (range roughly 5-81). The cohort was enriched for poor-risk disease, with less than 85% showing unfavorable pathologic response to standard therapy and 55% to 70% deceased. In the overall cohort, roughly 60% of patients were male, and 77% had localized disease at diagnosis. The study profiled osteosarcoma specimens with whole genome, RNA and T-cell receptor sequencing plus immunohistochemistry and reverse phase protein arrays to define immunogenic potential. To characterize the osteosarcoma immunogenomic landscape, TCR sequencing results were integrated with transcriptome, protein array and immunostaining data. The goal of the study was to explain why immune checkpoint inhibitors have shown limited clinical activity in osteosarcoma. Each of a few patients provided two samples from the same tumor site. Summary of the overall study and its limitations: Clonality benchmarks were derived from external normal skin and healthy peripheral blood data rather than from matched normal tissue. Matched blood was collected from only a couple of patients, alongside the frozen tumor specimens. In five cases, a single hyperexpanded clone dominated the repertoire, and each of these five cases had fewer than 100 T-cell clonotypes. Overall, productive TCR clonality was low, with an average of 0.09 and a maximum of 0.3, which suggests limited T-cell clonal expansion. Because osteosarcoma is rare and all possible samples were collected, sample size was not determined by any statistical method. Although TCR productive clonality was higher in the immune-hot C3 cluster than in the cold C1 cluster, TCR productive clonality was still low overall.

The specimens were post-treatment primary, local recurrence and metastasis tumors obtained from patients with a poor prognosis. TCR beta chain CDR3 regions were immunosequenced with the ImmunoSEQ Assay (Adaptive Biotechnologies). Turning to the authors' computational methods: The ImmunoSEQ Analyzer platform was used to export TCRB rearrangements, read counts, read proportions and gene usage. T-cell clonality was calculated from productive rearrangements as 1 minus Pielou's evenness. In the clonal space homeostasis analysis, clonotypes were binned as rare, small, medium, large or hyperexpanded (0.01 to 1 of the repertoire). TCR productive clonality was compared across immune clusters C1, C2 and C3 using the Wilcoxon rank sum test. TCRdb's version of the immuneACCESS table is confined to in-frame rearrangements and falls short of the full clone set. An unresolved V gene accounts for under half of the shortfall where checked; the remainder is of unknown origin. The V and J calls and clone size were taken over from that table, and D and trimming were inferred from the DNA. The sample records fewer than 6,000 clones, 75% to 85% of which are singletons. The ten largest clonotypes hold roughly 6.5% of the sample.

The TCR comes from a human donor with osteosarcoma. Sequencing was carried out using osteosarcoma tumor tissue from the lung. The sequence joins TRBV6-1 to TRBJ2-7; matching of 5 bases hints at TRBD2 as the D gene. The sequence in DNA is TGTGCCAGCAGTACGGGGTTTAGTTACGAGCAGTACTTC. Its translation is CASSTGFSYEQYF.